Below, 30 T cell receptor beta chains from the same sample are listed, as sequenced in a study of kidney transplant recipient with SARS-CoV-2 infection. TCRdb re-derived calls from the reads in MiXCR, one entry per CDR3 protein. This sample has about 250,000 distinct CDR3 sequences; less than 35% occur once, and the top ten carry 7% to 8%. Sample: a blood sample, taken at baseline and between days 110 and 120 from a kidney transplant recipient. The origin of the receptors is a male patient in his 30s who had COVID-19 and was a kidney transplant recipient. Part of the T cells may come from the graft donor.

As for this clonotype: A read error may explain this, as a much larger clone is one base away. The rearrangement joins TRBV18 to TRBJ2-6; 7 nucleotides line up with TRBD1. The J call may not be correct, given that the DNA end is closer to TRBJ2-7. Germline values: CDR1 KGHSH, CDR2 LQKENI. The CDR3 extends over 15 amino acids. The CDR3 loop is CASTPSSDRVYEQYF. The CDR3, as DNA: TGTGCCAGCACACCCTCCAGCGACAGGGTCTACGAGCAGTACTTC.

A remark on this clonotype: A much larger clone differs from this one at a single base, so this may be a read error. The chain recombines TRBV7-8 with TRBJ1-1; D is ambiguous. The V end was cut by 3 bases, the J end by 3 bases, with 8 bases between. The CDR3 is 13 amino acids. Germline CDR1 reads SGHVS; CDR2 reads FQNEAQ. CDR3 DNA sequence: TGTGCCAGCAGCTTGCTCACGGACACTGAAGCTTTCTTT. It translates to CASSLLTDTEAFF. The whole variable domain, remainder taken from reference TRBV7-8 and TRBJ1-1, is GAGVSQSPRYKVAKRGQDVALRCDPISGHVSLFWYQQALGQGPEFLTYFQNEAQLDKSGLPSDRFFAERPEGSVSTLKIQRTQQEDSAVYLCASSLLTDTEAFFGQGTRLTVV.

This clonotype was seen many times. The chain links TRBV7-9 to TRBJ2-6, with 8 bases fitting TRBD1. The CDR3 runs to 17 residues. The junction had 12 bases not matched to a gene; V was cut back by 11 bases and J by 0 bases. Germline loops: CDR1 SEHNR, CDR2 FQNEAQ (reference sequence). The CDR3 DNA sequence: TGTGCCGGAGCCCCGGGACAGGCAAGCTCTGGGGCCAACGTCCTGACTTTC. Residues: CAGAPGQASSGANVLTF.

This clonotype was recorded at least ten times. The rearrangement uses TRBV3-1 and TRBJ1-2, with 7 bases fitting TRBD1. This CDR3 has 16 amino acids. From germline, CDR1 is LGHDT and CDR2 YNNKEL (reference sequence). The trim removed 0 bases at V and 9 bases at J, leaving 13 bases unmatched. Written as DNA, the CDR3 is TGTGCCAGCAGCCAAGATTGGGGACAGATTTTATGTTGCTACACCTTC. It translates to CASSQDWGQILCCYTF. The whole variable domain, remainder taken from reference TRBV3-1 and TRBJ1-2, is DTAVSQTPKYLVTQMGNDKSIKCEQNLGHDTMYWYKQDSKKFLKIMFSYNNKELIINETVPNRFSPKSPDKAHLNLHINSLELGDSAVYFCASSQDWGQILCCYTFGSGTRLTVV.

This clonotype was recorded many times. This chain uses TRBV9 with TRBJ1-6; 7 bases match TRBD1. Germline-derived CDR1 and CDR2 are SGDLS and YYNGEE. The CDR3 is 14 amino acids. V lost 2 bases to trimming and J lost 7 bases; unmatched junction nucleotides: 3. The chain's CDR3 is CASSVRDRNSPLHF. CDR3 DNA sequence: TGTGCCAGCAGCGTTCGGGACAGAAATTCACCCCTCCACTTT.

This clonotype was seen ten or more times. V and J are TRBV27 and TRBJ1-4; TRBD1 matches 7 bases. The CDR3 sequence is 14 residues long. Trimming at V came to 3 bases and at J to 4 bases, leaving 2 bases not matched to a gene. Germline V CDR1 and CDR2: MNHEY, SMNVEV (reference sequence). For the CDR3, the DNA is TGTGCCAGCAGTTTCAGGGACAGTAATGAAAAACTGTTTTTT. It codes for CASSFRDSNEKLFF.

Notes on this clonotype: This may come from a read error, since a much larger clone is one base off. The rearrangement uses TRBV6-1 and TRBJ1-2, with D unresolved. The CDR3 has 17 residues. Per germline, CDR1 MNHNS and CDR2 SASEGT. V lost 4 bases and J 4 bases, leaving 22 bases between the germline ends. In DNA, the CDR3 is TGTGCCAGCAGTGCTTATGCGCCTTACGGAAAGACCTATGGCTACACCTTC. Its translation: CASSAYAPYGKTYGYTF.

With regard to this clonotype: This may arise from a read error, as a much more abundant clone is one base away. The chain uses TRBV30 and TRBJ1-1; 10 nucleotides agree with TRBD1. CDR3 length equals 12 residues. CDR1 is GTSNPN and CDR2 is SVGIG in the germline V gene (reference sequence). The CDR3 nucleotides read TGTGCCCGACAGGGGGCTGGCACTGGAGCTTTCTTT. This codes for CARQGAGTGAFF. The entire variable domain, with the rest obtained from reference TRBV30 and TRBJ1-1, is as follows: SQTIHQWPATLVQPVGSPLSLECTVEGTSNPNLYWYRQAAGRGLQLLFYSVGIGQISSEVPQNLSASRPQDRQFILSSKKLLLSDSGFYLCARQGAGTGAFFGQGTRLTVV.

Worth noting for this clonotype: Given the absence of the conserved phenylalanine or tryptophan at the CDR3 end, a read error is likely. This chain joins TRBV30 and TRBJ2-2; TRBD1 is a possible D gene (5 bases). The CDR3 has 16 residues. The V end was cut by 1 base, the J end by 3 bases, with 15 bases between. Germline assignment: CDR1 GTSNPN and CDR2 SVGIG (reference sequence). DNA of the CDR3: TGTGCCTGGAGTGAGGGCTCGACAGCTTACACCGGGGAGCTGTTTCTT. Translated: CAWSEGSTAYTGELFL.

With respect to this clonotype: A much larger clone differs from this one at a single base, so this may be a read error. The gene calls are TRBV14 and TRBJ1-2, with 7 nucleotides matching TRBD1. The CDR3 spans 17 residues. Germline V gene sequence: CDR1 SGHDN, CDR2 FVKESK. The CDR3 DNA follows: TGTGCCAGCAACCAAGGAACCAGGGGGGGATCCCTCTATGGCTACACCTTC. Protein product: CASNQGTRGGSLYGYTF.

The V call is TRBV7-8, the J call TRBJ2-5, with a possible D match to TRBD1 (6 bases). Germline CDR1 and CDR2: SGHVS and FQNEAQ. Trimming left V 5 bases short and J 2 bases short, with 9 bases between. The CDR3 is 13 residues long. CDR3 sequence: CASSATGQETQYF. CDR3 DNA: TGTGCCAGCAGCGCAACAGGGCAAGAGACCCAGTACTTC.

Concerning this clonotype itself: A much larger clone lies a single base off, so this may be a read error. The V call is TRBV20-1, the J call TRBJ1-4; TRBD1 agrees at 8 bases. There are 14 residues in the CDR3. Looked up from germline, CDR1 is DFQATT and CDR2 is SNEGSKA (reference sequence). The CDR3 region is CSAREGQGDEKLIF. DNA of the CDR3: TGCAGTGCTAGAGAAGGACAGGGTGATGAAAAACTGATTTTT.

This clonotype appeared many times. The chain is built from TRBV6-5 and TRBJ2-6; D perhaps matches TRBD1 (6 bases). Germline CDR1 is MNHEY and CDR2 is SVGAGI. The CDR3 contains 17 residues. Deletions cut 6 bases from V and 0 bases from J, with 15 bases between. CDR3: CASSATGIRSGANVLTF. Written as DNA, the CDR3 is TGTGCCAGCAGCGCGACAGGAATTCGCTCTGGGGCCAACGTCCTGACTTTC.

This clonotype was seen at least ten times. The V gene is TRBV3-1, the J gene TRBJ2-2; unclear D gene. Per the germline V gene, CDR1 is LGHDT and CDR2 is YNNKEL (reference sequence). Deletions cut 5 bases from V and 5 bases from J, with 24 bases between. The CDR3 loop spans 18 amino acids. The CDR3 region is CASSCFIPISGLTGELFF. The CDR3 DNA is TGTGCCAGCAGCTGCTTTATTCCCATTTCAGGCTTGACCGGGGAGCTGTTTTTT.

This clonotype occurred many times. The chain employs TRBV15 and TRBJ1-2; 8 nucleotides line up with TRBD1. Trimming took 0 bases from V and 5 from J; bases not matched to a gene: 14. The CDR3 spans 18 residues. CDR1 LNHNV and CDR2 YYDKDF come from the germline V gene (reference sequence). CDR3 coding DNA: TGTGCCACCAGCAGAGATACCCGGGGCACGACAGGGGATTATGGCTACACCTTC. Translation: CATSRDTRGTTGDYGYTF. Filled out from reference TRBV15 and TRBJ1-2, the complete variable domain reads DAMVIQNPRYQVTQFGKPVTLSCSQTLNHNVMYWYQQKSSQAPKLLFHYYDKDFNNEADTPDNFQSRRPNTSFCFLDIRSPGLGDTAMYLCATSRDTRGTTGDYGYTFGSGTRLTVV.

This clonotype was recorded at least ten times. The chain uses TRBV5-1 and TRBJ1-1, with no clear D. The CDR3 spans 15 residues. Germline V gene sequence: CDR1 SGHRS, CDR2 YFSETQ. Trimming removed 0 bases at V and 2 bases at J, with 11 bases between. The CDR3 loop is CASSLATQDNTEAFF. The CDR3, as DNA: TGCGCCAGCAGCTTGGCGACTCAAGACAACACTGAAGCTTTCTTT.

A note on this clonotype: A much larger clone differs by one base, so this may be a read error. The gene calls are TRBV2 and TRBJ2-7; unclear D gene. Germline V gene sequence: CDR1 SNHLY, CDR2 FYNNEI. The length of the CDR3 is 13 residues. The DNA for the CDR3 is TGTGTCAGCAACCGTAGCCCGCCCTACGAGCAGTACTTC. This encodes CVSNRSPPYEQYF.

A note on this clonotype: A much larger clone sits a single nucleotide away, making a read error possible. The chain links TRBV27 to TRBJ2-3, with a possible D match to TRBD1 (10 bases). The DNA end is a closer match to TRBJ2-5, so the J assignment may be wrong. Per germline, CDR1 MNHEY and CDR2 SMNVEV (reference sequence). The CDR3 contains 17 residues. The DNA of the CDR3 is TGTGCCGGCAGCGACAGGGGGCGGGGGGGTCTCTGGGAGACCCAGTACTTC. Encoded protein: CAGSDRGRGGLWETQYF.

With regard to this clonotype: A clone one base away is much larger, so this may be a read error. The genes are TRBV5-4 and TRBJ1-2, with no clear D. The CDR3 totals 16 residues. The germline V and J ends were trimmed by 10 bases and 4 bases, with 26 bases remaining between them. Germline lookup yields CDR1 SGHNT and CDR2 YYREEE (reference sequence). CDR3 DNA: TGTGCCTGCGCCTTTCGCGTACCAGGAAAGACCTATGGCTACACCTTC. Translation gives CACAFRVPGKTYGYTF. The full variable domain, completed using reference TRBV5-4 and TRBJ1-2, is ETGVTQSPTHLIKTRGQQVTLRCSSQSGHNTVSWYQQALGQGPQFIFQYYREEENGRGNFPPRFSGLQFPNYSSELNVNALELDDSALYLCACAFRVPGKTYGYTFGSGTRLTVV.

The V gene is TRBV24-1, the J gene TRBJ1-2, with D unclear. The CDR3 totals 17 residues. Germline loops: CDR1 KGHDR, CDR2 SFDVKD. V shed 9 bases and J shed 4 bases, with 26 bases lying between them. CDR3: CATGPVASTRKTYGYTF. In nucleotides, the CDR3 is TGTGCCACCGGTCCAGTTGCTAGTACTAGAAAGACCTATGGCTACACCTTC.

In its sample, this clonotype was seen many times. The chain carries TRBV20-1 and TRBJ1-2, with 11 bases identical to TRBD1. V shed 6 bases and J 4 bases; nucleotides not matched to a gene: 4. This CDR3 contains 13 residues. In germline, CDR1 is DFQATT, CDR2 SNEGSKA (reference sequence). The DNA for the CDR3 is TGCAGTGCCAAGGACAGGGGGCCCTATGGCTACACCTTC. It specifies CSAKDRGPYGYTF.

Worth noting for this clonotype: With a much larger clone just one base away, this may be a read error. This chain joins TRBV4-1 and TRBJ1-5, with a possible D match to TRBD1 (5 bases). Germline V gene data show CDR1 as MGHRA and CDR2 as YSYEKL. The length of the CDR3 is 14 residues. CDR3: CASSQLGRDQPRHF. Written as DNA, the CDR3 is TGCGCCAGCAGCCAGCTGGGCAGGGATCAGCCCCGGCATTTT.

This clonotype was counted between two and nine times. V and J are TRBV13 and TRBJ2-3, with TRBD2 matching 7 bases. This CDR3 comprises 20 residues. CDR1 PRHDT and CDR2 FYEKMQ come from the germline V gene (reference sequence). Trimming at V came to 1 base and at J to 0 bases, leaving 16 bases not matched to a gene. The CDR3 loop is CASSLALAERGVTSTDTQYF. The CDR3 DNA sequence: TGTGCCAGCAGCTTAGCGCTAGCGGAGCGAGGCGTAACTAGCACAGATACGCAGTATTTT.

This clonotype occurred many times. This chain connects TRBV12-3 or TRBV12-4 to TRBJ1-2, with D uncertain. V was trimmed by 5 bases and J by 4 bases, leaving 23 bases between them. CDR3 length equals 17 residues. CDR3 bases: TGTGCCAGCAGTAAAAGAGGCAGCTTCCGAAAGACCTATGGCTACACCTTC. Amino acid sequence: CASSKRGSFRKTYGYTF.

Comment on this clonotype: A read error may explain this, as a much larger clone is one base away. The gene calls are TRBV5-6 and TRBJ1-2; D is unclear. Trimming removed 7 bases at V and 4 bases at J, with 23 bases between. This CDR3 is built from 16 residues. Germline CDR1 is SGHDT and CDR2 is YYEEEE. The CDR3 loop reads CASASYNSRKTYGYTF. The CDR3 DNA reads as TGTGCCAGCGCCTCGTACAATAGTCGAAAGACCTATGGCTACACCTTC.

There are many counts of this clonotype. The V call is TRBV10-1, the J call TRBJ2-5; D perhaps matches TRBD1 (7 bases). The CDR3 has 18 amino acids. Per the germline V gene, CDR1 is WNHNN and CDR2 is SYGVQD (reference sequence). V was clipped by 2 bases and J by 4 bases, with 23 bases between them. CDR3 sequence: CASSEMAGGGVNRETQYF. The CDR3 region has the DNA TGCGCCAGCAGTGAGATGGCAGGGGGAGGAGTGAATCGAGAGACCCAGTACTTC.

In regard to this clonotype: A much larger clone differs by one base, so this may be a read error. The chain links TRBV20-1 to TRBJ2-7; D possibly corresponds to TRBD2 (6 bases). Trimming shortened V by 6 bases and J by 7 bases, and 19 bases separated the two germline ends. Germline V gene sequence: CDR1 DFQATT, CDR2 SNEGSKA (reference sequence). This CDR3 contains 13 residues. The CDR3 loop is CSAHEEGSREQYF. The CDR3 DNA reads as TGCAGTGCGCATGAGGAGGGGTCCAGAGAGCAGTACTTC.

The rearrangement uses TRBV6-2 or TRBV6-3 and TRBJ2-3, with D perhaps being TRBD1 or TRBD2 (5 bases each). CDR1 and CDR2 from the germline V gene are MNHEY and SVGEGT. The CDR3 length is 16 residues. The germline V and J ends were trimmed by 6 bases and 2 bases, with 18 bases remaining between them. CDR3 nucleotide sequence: TGTGCCAGCAGAACGCTAGGGGACCTTCTCACAGATACGCAGTATTTT. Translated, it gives CASRTLGDLLTDTQYF.

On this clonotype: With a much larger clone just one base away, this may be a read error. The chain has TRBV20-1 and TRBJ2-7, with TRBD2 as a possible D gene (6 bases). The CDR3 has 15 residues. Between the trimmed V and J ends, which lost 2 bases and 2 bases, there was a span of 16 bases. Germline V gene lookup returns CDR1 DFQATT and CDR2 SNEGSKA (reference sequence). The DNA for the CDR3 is TGCAGTGCTAGATGGTCCGGCGGGAACACCTACGAGCAGTACTTC. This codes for CSARWSGGNTYEQYF.

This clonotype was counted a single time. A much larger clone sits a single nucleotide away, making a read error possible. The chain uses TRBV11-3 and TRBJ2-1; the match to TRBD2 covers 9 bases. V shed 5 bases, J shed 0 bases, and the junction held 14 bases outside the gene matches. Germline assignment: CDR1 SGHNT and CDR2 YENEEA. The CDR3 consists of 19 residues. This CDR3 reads CASSPRGLAGPYSYNEQFF. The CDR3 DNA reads TGTGCCAGCAGCCCTAGGGGGCTAGCGGGGCCCTACTCCTACAATGAGCAGTTCTTC.